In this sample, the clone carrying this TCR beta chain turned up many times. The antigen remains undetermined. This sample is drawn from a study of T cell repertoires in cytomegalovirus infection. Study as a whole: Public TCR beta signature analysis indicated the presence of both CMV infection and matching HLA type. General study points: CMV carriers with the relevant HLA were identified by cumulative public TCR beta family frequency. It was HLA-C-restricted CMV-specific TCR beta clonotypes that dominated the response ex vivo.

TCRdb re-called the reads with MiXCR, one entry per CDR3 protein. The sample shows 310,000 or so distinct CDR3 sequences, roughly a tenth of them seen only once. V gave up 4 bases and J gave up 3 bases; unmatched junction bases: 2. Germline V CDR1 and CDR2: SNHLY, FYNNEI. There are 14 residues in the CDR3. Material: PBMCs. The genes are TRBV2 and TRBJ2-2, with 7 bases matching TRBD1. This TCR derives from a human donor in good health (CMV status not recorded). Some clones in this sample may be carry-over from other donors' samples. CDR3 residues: CASSGQGDTGELFF. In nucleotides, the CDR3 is TGTGCCAGCAGTGGACAGGGCGACACCGGGGAGCTGTTTTTT.